The next 25 T cell receptor beta chains were all read from a single sample in a study of T cell responses to AZD1222 COVID-19 vaccine. Sequencing used immunoSEQ multiplex PCR; TCRdb keeps in-frame clones, though not all of them. The sample lists tens of thousands of clones, less than 90% occurring once. The specimen comprised peripheral blood, sampled on day 0 of AZD1222 vaccination. These receptor sequences come from an adult in good health.

J is TRBJ2-1 and V is TRBV5-1; D ambiguous. The CDR3 covers 15 residues. Germline lookup yields CDR1 SGHRS and CDR2 YFSETQ. V lost 0 bases to trimming and J lost 0 bases, with 7 bases between them. CDR3 protein: CASSLDLSSYNEQFF. CDR3 in DNA: TGCGCCAGCAGCTTGGACTTGAGCTCCTACAATGAGCAGTTCTTC. The full variable domain, its missing parts supplied by reference TRBV5-1 and TRBJ2-1, is KAGVTQTPRYLIKTRGQQVTLSCSPISGHRSVSWYQQTPGQGLQFLFEYFSETQRNKGNFPGRFSGRQFSNSRSEMNVSTLELGDSALYLCASSLDLSSYNEQFFGPGTRLTVL.

V gene TRBV19 combines with J gene TRBJ1-3; unclear D gene. In germline, CDR1 is LNHDA, CDR2 SQIVND (reference sequence). The ends were cut back, 7 bases at V and 0 bases at J, with 10 bases in the middle. This CDR3 is built from 14 residues. Here the CDR3 DNA reads TGTGCCAGTAATTGGTCCTCCTCTGGAAACACCATATATTTT. Encoded protein: CASNWSSSGNTIYF.

The chain has TRBV11-2 and TRBJ2-7; D may be TRBD2 (5 bases). Trimming removed 5 bases from V and 0 bases from J, with 20 bases in between. The CDR3 covers 17 residues. Per germline, CDR1 SGHAT and CDR2 FQNNGV. In nucleotides, the CDR3 is TGTGCCAGCAGCCCAAGCCTGGACGCCCGGGGCTCCTACGAGCAGTACTTC. This encodes CASSPSLDARGSYEQYF. The whole variable domain, filled in from reference TRBV11-2 and TRBJ2-7, reads EAGVAQSPRYKIIEKRQSVAFWCNPISGHATLYWYQQILGQGPKLLIQFQNNGVVDDSQLPKDRFSAERLKGVDSTLKIQPAKLEDSAVYLCASSPSLDARGSYEQYFGPGTRLTVT.

The chain is built from TRBV7-2 and TRBJ2-4; D is uncertain. The V gene's germline CDR1 is SGHTA and CDR2 FQGNSA. CDR3 length: 17 amino acids. V lost 1 base to trimming and J lost 6 bases, with 19 bases between them. The CDR3 loop reads CASSLDASNTALNIQYF. The CDR3 DNA reads TGTGCCAGCAGCTTAGATGCCAGCAACACCGCCCTAAACATTCAGTACTTC.

The chain has TRBV3-1 (or the pseudogene TRBV3-2) and TRBJ2-3, with D perhaps matching TRBD2 (5 bases). The CDR3 sequence is 15 residues long. Germline V gene data show CDR1 as LGHDT and CDR2 as YNNKEL (reference sequence). Trimming pared 1 base from V and 0 bases from J, leaving 8 bases between. This CDR3 reads CASSQVEGSTDTQYF. CDR3 bases: TGTGCCAGCAGCCAAGTTGAGGGAAGCACAGATACGCAGTATTTT.

CDR3 bases: TGTGCCAGCAGCGAGACGGACGGACTTTATGGCTACACCTTC. It encodes CASSETDGLYGYTF. The chain employs TRBV6-5 and TRBJ1-2; unclear D gene. V lost 6 bases and J lost 5, with 16 bases in between. Per germline, CDR1 MNHEY and CDR2 SVGAGI. CDR3 length: 14 residues.

The chain recombines TRBV7-8 with TRBJ1-6; a possible D gene is TRBD1 (6 bases). Germline V gene lookup returns CDR1 SGHVS and CDR2 FQNEAQ. The CDR3 totals 18 residues. Between the trimmed V and J ends, which lost 1 base and 5 bases, there was a span of 18 bases. The CDR3 sequence is CASSLVGHREWNNSPLHF. CDR3 nucleotides: TGTGCCAGCAGCTTAGTAGGCCACAGGGAGTGGAATAATTCACCCCTCCACTTT.

The chain uses TRBV5-1 and TRBJ1-4; D ambiguous. CDR3 size: 14 residues. Between the trimmed V and J ends, which lost 2 bases and 3 bases, there was a span of 8 bases. Per the germline V gene, CDR1 is SGHRS and CDR2 is YFSETQ. CDR3 sequence: CASSFGGANEKLFF. CDR3 coding DNA: TGCGCCAGCAGCTTCGGTGGGGCTAATGAAAAACTGTTTTTT. The full variable domain, in which reference TRBV5-1 and TRBJ1-4 provide the parts outside the CDR3, is KAGVTQTPRYLIKTRGQQVTLSCSPISGHRSVSWYQQTPGQGLQFLFEYFSETQRNKGNFPGRFSGRQFSNSRSEMNVSTLELGDSALYLCASSFGGANEKLFFGSGTQLSVL.

The chain joins TRBV7-8 to TRBJ1-2; possible D gene TRBD1, 5 bases. Germline CDR1 is SGHVS and CDR2 is FQNEAQ. The CDR3 consists of 15 residues. The ends were cut back, 1 base at V and 2 bases at J, with 11 bases in the middle. CDR3 DNA sequence: TGTGCCAGCAGCTTAGGGGGTGGGGGAAACTATGGCTACACCTTC. Protein sequence: CASSLGGGGNYGYTF.

The genes are TRBV3-1 (or the pseudogene TRBV3-2) and TRBJ2-7; a possible D gene is TRBD1 (5 bases). The CDR3 has 13 residues. Trimming removed 4 bases at V and 6 bases at J, with 13 bases between. Per germline, CDR1 LGHDT and CDR2 YNNKEL (reference sequence). CDR3 amino acids: CASSPLGRAEQYF. Written as DNA, the CDR3 is TGTGCCAGCAGCCCGCTCGGCAGGGCCGAGCAGTACTTC.

The chain recombines TRBV11-3 with TRBJ2-2; TRBD1 agrees at 9 bases. The V and J ends lost 5 bases and 5 bases, in that order; junction bases with no gene match: 3. The CDR3 extends over 14 amino acids. CDR1 is SGHNT, CDR2 YENEEA, per germline. CDR3 sequence (DNA): TGTGCCAGCAGCCCACAGGGGGCAACCGGGGAGCTGTTTTTT. This gives the protein CASSPQGATGELFF.

The rearrangement links TRBV28 to TRBJ2-7, with D hard to call. Germline V lookup: CDR1 MDHEN, CDR2 SYDVKM. The CDR3 runs to 14 residues. Trimming took 5 bases from V and 2 from J, leaving 13 bases between them. Here the CDR3 reads CASSKDERPYEQYF. In DNA, the CDR3 is TGTGCCAGCAGTAAGGACGAGAGGCCCTACGAGCAGTACTTC.

There are a few counts of this clone. The genes are TRBV11-1 and TRBJ1-1; the D is unclear. The ends were cut back, 1 base at V and 2 bases at J, with 5 bases in the middle. Germline CDR1 is SGHAT and CDR2 is FQDESV (reference sequence). The CDR3 runs to 13 residues. CDR3 residues: CASSLGFNTEAFF. CDR3 nucleotide sequence: TGTGCCAGCAGCTTAGGGTTTAACACTGAAGCTTTCTTT.

The chain employs TRBV28 and TRBJ2-7; the match to TRBD1 covers 9 bases. Losses at the gene ends were 5 bases for V and 1 base for J; bases not matched to a gene: 9. The CDR3 covers 16 residues. Germline values: CDR1 MDHEN, CDR2 SYDVKM. CDR3 DNA: TGTGCCAGCAGTCCACCCGGGACAGGGATATCCTACGAGCAGTACTTC. Residues: CASSPPGTGISYEQYF.

V gene TRBV4-2 combines with J gene TRBJ2-3; 9 nucleotides line up with TRBD2. V trimming: 5 bases; J trimming: 3 bases; junction bases outside the gene matches: 3. The germline V gene encodes CDR1 LGHNA and CDR2 YNFKEQ. CDR3 length: 14 amino acids. This CDR3 reads CASSGGGATDTQYF. The DNA for the CDR3 is TGTGCCAGCAGCGGCGGGGGGGCAACAGATACGCAGTATTTT.

This clone has only a few counts. This CDR3 is also generated by other DNA sequences in the sample. The V call is TRBV7-8, the J call TRBJ2-2, with D hard to call. The V and J ends lost 0 bases and 0 bases respectively, with 8 bases between them. CDR1 and CDR2 (germline): SGHVS, FQNEAQ. The CDR3 loop spans 16 amino acids. The DNA for the CDR3 is TGTGCCAGCAGCTTAGCGTCAGGATCGAACACCGGGGAGCTGTTTTTT. Amino acids: CASSLASGSNTGELFF.

This chain connects TRBV5-1 to TRBJ1-2, with 7 bases identical to TRBD1. CDR1 SGHRS and CDR2 YFSETQ come from the germline V gene. The CDR3 length is 17 residues. Unmatched junction bases numbered 16, after V lost 0 bases and J lost 8 bases. In DNA form, the CDR3 reads TGCGCCAGCAGCTTGGAACCCGCACAGGGGAAATTTTGGGGCTACACCTTC. Encoded protein: CASSLEPAQGKFWGYTF.

Details on this clone: The conserved phenylalanine or tryptophan is not found at the CDR3 terminus, so this likely reflects a read error. The limits of the CDR3 on the DNA are not certain, so only TCRdb's listed CDR3 is given. The chain uses TRBV12-3 or TRBV12-4 and TRBJ2-7; the table names TRBD2, a call not compared with the DNA. From its first to its last residue, the CDR3 has 12 amino acids. CDR3 in amino acids: CASSFSGPGGKL.

The CDR3 coding sequence is TGTGCCAGCAGTTTCACTAGCGGGGGCCTGGGTTATTTT. Its translation: CASSFTSGGLGYF. This chain uses TRBV28 with TRBJ2-3; 11 positions match TRBD2. CDR1 MDHEN and CDR2 SYDVKM come from the germline V gene. V lost 3 bases and J lost 15; bases outside the gene matches: 8. This CDR3 is 13 amino acids long.

This clone was observed a handful of times. The CDR3 DNA is TGTGCCAGCAGTTTTTGGGACAGTAACTATGGCTACACCTTC. Its protein product is CASSFWDSNYGYTF. V usage is TRBV28 and J usage is TRBJ1-2, with 7 bases fitting TRBD1. Losses at the gene ends were 3 bases for V and 1 base for J; bases not matched to a gene: 2. Looked up from germline, CDR1 is MDHEN and CDR2 is SYDVKM. The CDR3 loop spans 14 amino acids.

The V and J genes are TRBV5-6 and TRBJ2-7, with 9 bases aligning to TRBD1. The J segment lost 4 bases and the V segment lost 3 bases, leaving 5 bases of the junction unmatched. The CDR3 is 14 amino acids. Germline-derived CDR1 and CDR2 are SGHDT and YYEEEE. The CDR3 DNA sequence: TGTGCCAGCAGCTGGGGACAGGGCGAATACGAGCAGTACTTC. Its protein is CASSWGQGEYEQYF.

The V and J genes are TRBV27 and TRBJ2-1; D is unclear. CDR3 length equals 14 residues. Trimming stripped 2 bases from V and 0 bases from J, with 5 bases between. In germline, CDR1 is MNHEY, CDR2 SMNVEV (reference sequence). The CDR3 coding sequence is TGTGCCAGCAGTTTAACGAGCTCCTACAATGAGCAGTTCTTC. It is translated as CASSLTSSYNEQFF.

This clone is a singleton in its sample. The chain joins TRBV6-5 to TRBJ2-5; 8 positions agree with TRBD1. V was clipped by 7 bases and J by 4 bases; unmatched bases: 8. The germline gives CDR1 MNHEY, CDR2 SVGAGI. The CDR3 has 14 amino acids. Here the CDR3 reads CASTADRGRETQYF. CDR3 coding DNA: TGTGCCAGCACCGCCGACAGGGGACGAGAGACCCAGTACTTC.

The chain employs TRBV28 and TRBJ2-1; D uncertain. The CDR3 sequence is 16 residues long. The ends were cut back, 9 bases at V and 8 bases at J, with 26 bases in the middle. Germline values: CDR1 MDHEN, CDR2 SYDVKM. The CDR3 reads CASCPVGSAPRDEQFF. CDR3 in DNA: TGTGCCAGTTGCCCAGTGGGGTCGGCCCCTCGGGATGAGCAGTTCTTC.

This clone was seen a handful of times. V is TRBV6-5 and J is TRBJ2-7; D gene unclear. Germline V CDR1 and CDR2: MNHEY, SVGAGI. V was trimmed by 6 bases and J by 0 bases, leaving 12 bases between them. The CDR3 consists of 14 residues. The CDR3 is CASSQQEASYEQYF. The DNA for the CDR3 is TGTGCCAGCAGCCAGCAGGAAGCCTCCTACGAGCAGTACTTC.